This entry is about one TCR beta chain. This record comes from a study of blood T cell repertoires in COVID-19. Trimming stripped 5 bases from V and 3 bases from J, with 11 bases between. CDR1 is MNHEY, CDR2 SMNVEV, per germline (reference sequence). The CDR3 is made up of 14 amino acids. Across 20 to 25 US areas, participants ranged in age from about 18 to 90 years. The data were produced by immunoSEQ multiplex PCR, yet TCRdb's version contains in-frame clones alone and is incomplete. This sample has 190,000 or so clones; around 88% occur once, and the top ten carry roughly 4%. The source of this sequence is a woman in her 30s who had been exposed to COVID-19. V is TRBV27 and J is TRBJ1-5; a weak D match, TRBD1 (6 bases). What was sequenced was PBMCs or T cells enriched from blood (not recorded which). CDR3: CASSLQGSNQPQHF. For the CDR3, the DNA is TGTGCCAGCAGTCTACAGGGTTCCAATCAGCCCCAGCATTTT.